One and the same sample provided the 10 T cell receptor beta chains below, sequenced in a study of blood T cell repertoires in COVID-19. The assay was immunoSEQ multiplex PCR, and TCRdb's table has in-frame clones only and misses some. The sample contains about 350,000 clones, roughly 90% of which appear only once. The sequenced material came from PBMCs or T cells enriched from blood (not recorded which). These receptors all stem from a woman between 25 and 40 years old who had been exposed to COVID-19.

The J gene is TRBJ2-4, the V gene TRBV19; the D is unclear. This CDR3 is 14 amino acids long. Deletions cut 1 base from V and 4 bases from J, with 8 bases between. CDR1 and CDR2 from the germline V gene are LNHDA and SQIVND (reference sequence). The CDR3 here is CASSIAQAKNIQYF. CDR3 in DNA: TGTGCCAGTAGTATAGCCCAGGCTAAAAACATTCAGTACTTC.

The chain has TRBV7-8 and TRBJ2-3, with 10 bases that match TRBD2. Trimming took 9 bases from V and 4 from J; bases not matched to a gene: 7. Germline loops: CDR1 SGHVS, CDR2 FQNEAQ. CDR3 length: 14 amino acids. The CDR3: CASLAGDEADTQYF. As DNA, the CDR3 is TGTGCCAGTCTAGCGGGAGATGAGGCAGATACGCAGTATTTT.

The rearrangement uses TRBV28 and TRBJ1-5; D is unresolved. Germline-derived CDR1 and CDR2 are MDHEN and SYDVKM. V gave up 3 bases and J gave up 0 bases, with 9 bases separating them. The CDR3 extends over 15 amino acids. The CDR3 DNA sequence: TGTGCCAGCAGTTTCCCCAGAAATAGCAATCAGCCCCAGCATTTT. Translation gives CASSFPRNSNQPQHF.

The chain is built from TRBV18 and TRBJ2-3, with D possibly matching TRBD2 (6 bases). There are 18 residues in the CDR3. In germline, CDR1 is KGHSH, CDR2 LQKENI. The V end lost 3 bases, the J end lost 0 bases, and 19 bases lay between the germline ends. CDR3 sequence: CASSPGLSGGASTDTQYF. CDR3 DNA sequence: TGTGCCAGCTCACCGGGGTTAAGCGGCGGGGCTAGCACAGATACGCAGTATTTT.

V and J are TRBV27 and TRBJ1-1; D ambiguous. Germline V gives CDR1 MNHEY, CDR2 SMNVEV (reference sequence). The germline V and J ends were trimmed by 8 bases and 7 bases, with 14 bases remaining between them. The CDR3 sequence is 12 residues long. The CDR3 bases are TGTGCCAGCTCCTCGGCCGGGAGTGAAGCTTTCTTT. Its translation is CASSSAGSEAFF.

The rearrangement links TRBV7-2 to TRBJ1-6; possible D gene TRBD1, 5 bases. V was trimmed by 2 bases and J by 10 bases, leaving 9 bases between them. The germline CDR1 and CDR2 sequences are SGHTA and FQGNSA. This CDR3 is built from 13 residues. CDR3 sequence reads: CASSLPGLSPLHF. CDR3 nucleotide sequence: TGTGCCAGCAGCTTACCAGGGTTGTCACCCCTCCACTTT.

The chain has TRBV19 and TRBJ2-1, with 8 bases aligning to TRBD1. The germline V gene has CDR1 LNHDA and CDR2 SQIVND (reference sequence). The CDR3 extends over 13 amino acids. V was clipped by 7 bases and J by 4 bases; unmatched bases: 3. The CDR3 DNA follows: TGTGCCAGTACAGGGGGCCATTACAATGAGCAGTTCTTC. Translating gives CASTGGHYNEQFF.

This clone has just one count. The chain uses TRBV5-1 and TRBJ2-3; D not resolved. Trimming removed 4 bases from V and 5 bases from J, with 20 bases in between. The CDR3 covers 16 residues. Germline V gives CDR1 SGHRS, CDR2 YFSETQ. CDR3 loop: CASSLGSAATGDTQYF. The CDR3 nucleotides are TGCGCCAGCAGCCTAGGATCAGCCGCCACTGGAGATACGCAGTATTTT.

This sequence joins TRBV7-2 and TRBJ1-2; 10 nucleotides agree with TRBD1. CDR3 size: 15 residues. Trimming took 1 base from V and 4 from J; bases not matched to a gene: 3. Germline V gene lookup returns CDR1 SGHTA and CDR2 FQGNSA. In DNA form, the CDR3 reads TGTGCCAGCAGCTTAGGGGACAGGGGTATCTATGGCTACACCTTC. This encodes CASSLGDRGIYGYTF.

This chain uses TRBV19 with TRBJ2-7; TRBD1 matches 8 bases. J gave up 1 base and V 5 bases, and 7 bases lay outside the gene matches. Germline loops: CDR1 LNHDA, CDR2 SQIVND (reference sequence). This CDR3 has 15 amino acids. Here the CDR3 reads CASSAGTGGSYEQYF. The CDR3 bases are TGTGCCAGTAGTGCAGGGACAGGAGGGTCCTACGAGCAGTACTTC.